This paragraph reports one TCR beta chain. Antigen: not known. These data are taken from a study of Tregs in tolerant kidney transplant recipients. Sequencing used immunoSEQ multiplex PCR; TCRdb keeps in-frame clones, though not all of them. The sample holds tens of thousands of clones, less than 97% seen once. Germline CDR1 is SGHRS and CDR2 is YFSETQ. The CDR3 is 18 amino acids. With 1 base removed from V and 4 bases from J, the gap between germline ends came to 24 bases. The chain joins TRBV5-1 to TRBJ2-7; TRBD2 might be the D (7 bases). The sequenced sample consisted of Tregs from blood cultured with allogeneic cells. This clonotype originated in a human donor in good health. The chain's CDR3 is CASSLFWAGGLRLYEQYF. CDR3 DNA sequence: TGCGCCAGCAGCTTGTTTTGGGCCGGGGGGCTACGGCTTTACGAGCAGTACTTC.